One and the same sample provided the 19 T cell receptor beta chains below, sequenced in a study of memory CD4+ T cells and cytomegalovirus serostatus. The method was immunoSEQ multiplex PCR; TCRdb's version includes in-frame clones alone and lacks a portion of them. The data hold about 82,000 clones, with less than 90% observed a single time. Single viable CD3+CD4+CD8-CD45RO+ cells were sorted as the memory CD4+ T cells. The sample comprised memory CD4+ T cells from blood. The receptor source for this set is an adult in good health and CMV-seronegative.

The chain has TRBV11-3 and TRBJ2-3, with D uncertain. Germline V gene sequence: CDR1 SGHNT, CDR2 YENEEA. Between the trimmed V and J ends, which lost 1 base and 0 bases, there was a span of 5 bases. The CDR3 length is 14 residues. This CDR3 reads CASSLGGSTDTQYF. CDR3 sequence (DNA): TGTGCCAGCAGCTTAGGGGGAAGCACAGATACGCAGTATTTT.

CDR3: CASGRGQGANTGELFF. The CDR3, as DNA: TGCGCCAGCGGCCGCGGACAGGGGGCGAACACCGGGGAGCTGTTTTTT. The rearrangement uses TRBV4-1 and TRBJ2-2; TRBD1 matches at 10 bases. The length of the CDR3 is 16 residues. The V and J ends lost 8 bases and 0 bases, in that order; junction bases with no gene match: 6. Germline V gene lookup returns CDR1 MGHRA and CDR2 YSYEKL.

The V call is TRBV15, the J call TRBJ1-4, with D hard to call. CDR3 length: 15 amino acids. V was shortened by 0 bases and J by 0 bases, with 5 bases between the two germline ends. Germline values: CDR1 LNHNV, CDR2 YYDKDF (reference sequence). The CDR3, as DNA: TGTGCCACCAGCAGAGAGGGTGCAACTAATGAAAAACTGTTTTTT. Amino acids: CATSREGATNEKLFF.

This chain uses TRBV2 with TRBJ1-4; the D is unclear. The CDR3 is 14 residues long. The germline V and J ends were trimmed by 3 bases and 8 bases, with 13 bases remaining between them. Germline CDR1 and CDR2: SNHLY and FYNNEI. The CDR3 spells CASSDPLTREKLFF. CDR3 in DNA: TGTGCCAGCAGTGATCCCTTAACCCGGGAAAAACTGTTTTTT.

The chain recombines TRBV18 with TRBJ2-1; D call uncertain. The V gene's germline CDR1 is KGHSH and CDR2 LQKENI. Trimming cost V 3 bases and J 8 bases, with 8 bases left between them. The CDR3 has 12 amino acids. The CDR3, as DNA: TGTGCCAGCTCACCCGACCAGTATGAGCAGTTCTTC. This sequence encodes CASSPDQYEQFF.

V usage is TRBV19 and J usage is TRBJ2-3; D is undetermined. CDR1 is LNHDA and CDR2 is SQIVND in the germline V gene (reference sequence). V shed 3 bases and J shed 0 bases, with 16 bases lying between them. This CDR3 is built from 17 residues. As DNA, the CDR3 is TGTGCCAGTAGTATCCTCTCACAGTACTCAAGCACAGATACGCAGTATTTT. It encodes CASSILSQYSSTDTQYF.

The chain carries TRBV5-1 and TRBJ2-3; 7 positions agree with TRBD1. Germline values: CDR1 SGHRS, CDR2 YFSETQ. V trimming: 3 bases; J trimming: 7 bases; junction bases outside the gene matches: 8. This CDR3 has 14 amino acids. The CDR3 DNA sequence: TGCGCCAGCAGCTCCGGACAGGCACGGAATACGCAGTATTTT. As protein: CASSSGQARNTQYF.

This chain links TRBV10-3 with TRBJ1-2, with D perhaps matching TRBD1 (5 bases). This CDR3 has 13 residues. Germline V CDR1 and CDR2: ENHRY, SYGVKD. V was clipped by 7 bases and J by 4 bases, with 13 bases between them. In nucleotides, the CDR3 is TGTGCCATCAATGCAAGAGACAGCTATGGCTACACCTTC. Translating gives CAINARDSYGYTF.

The chain links TRBV12-5 to TRBJ1-4, with 9 bases identical to TRBD1. The CDR3 runs to 16 residues. After removal of 1 base from V and 6 bases from J, the junction contained 6 bases not matched to a gene. CDR1 and CDR2 (germline): LGHNT, FRNRAP. This CDR3 is CASGLGLGQGDEKLFF. The CDR3 coding sequence is TGTGCTAGTGGTTTGGGATTGGGACAGGGTGATGAAAAACTGTTTTTT.

The V and J genes are TRBV4-1 and TRBJ2-7; a possible D gene is TRBD1 (6 bases). This CDR3 is built from 14 residues. The germline V and J ends were trimmed by 3 bases and 5 bases, with 14 bases remaining between them. Germline assignment: CDR1 MGHRA and CDR2 YSYEKL. Written as DNA, the CDR3 is TGCGCCAGCAGCCAGTTACAGGGTACCAACGAGCAGTACTTC. Translation: CASSQLQGTNEQYF.

This chain uses TRBV28 with TRBJ1-6; D gene uncertain. V was cut by 2 bases and J by 9 bases, with 5 bases left in between. Germline assignment: CDR1 MDHEN and CDR2 SYDVKM. CDR3 length: 12 amino acids. The CDR3 is CASSLRASPLHF. The CDR3 DNA sequence: TGTGCCAGCAGTTTAAGGGCTTCACCCCTCCACTTT.

This sequence joins TRBV6-5 and TRBJ1-1; the match to TRBD1 covers 8 bases. The CDR3 has 14 residues. The junction had 1 base not matched to a gene; V was cut back by 0 bases and J by 4 bases. Germline V gives CDR1 MNHEY, CDR2 SVGAGI. The DNA for the CDR3 is TGTGCCAGCAGTTACTCGACAGGGGTCACTGAAGCTTTCTTT. It yields the protein CASSYSTGVTEAFF.

This sequence joins TRBV16 and TRBJ2-7; D might be TRBD1 (5 bases). The ends were cut back, 6 bases at V and 3 bases at J, with 9 bases in the middle. Germline CDR1 reads KGHSY; CDR2 reads FQNENV. The CDR3 contains 12 residues. The CDR3, as DNA: TGTGCCAGCAGTCCAGGGAACTACGAGCAGTACTTC. It yields the protein CASSPGNYEQYF.

The chain uses TRBV11-2 and TRBJ1-2; D is uncertain. Germline CDR1 is SGHAT and CDR2 is FQNNGV. This CDR3 has 12 amino acids. V lost 5 bases and J 2 bases, leaving 6 bases between the germline ends. CDR3 in DNA: TGTGCCAGCAGCGGGGTGAACTATGGCTACACCTTC. Translation: CASSGVNYGYTF.

The chain links TRBV6-5 to TRBJ1-2; 7 bases align to TRBD1. There are 13 residues in the CDR3. V lost 6 bases, J lost 1 base, and 2 bases stayed unmatched. Germline V CDR1 and CDR2: MNHEY, SVGAGI. DNA for the CDR3: TGTGCCAGCAGAGGACAGGATAACTATGGCTACACCTTC. Amino acid sequence: CASRGQDNYGYTF.

The sample holds one count of this clone. The chain is built from TRBV5-6 and TRBJ2-5; D is possibly TRBD1 (6 bases). CDR3 length: 16 amino acids. The germline gives CDR1 SGHDT, CDR2 YYEEEE. V was cut by 5 bases and J by 2 bases, with 19 bases left in between. This CDR3 is CASSFEYGTLQETQYF. Here the CDR3 DNA reads TGTGCCAGCAGTTTCGAATACGGGACACTTCAAGAGACCCAGTACTTC. Drawing the rest from reference TRBV5-6 and TRBJ2-5, the complete variable domain is DAGVTQSPTHLIKTRGQQVTLRCSPKSGHDTVSWYQQALGQGPQFIFQYYEEEERQRGNFPDRFSGHQFPNYSSELNVNALLLGDSALYLCASSFEYGTLQETQYFGPGTRLLVL.

The sample holds one count of this clone. The CDR3 protein is CASSPYLSPYEQYF. The DNA of the CDR3 is TGTGCCAGCAGCCCATACTTGAGCCCCTACGAGCAGTACTTC. The V gene is TRBV7-3, the J gene TRBJ2-7; D is unclear. The CDR3 covers 14 residues. Per the germline V gene, CDR1 is SGHTA and CDR2 is FQGTGA. V lost 5 bases, J lost 2 bases, and 13 bases lay in between.

The rearrangement links TRBV7-2 to TRBJ2-7, with TRBD1 as a possible D gene (5 bases). Trimming left V 2 bases short and J 6 bases short, with 14 bases between. The germline gives CDR1 SGHTA, CDR2 FQGNSA. This CDR3 is built from 14 residues. DNA of the CDR3: TGTGCCAGCAGCTTAAGCAGGGTGAATGCCGAGCAGTACTTC. It translates to CASSLSRVNAEQYF.

The V and J genes are TRBV7-9 and TRBJ1-4; D call uncertain. V gave up 1 base and J gave up 12 bases, with 9 bases separating them. Germline CDR1 and CDR2: SEHNR and FQNEAQ (reference sequence). This CDR3 has 12 amino acids. CDR3 nucleotides: TGTGCCAGCAGCTTAGATAGGGATCAACTGTTTTTT. Its protein product is CASSLDRDQLFF. Based on the CDR3 plus reference TRBV7-9 and TRBJ1-4, the full variable domain is DTGVSQNPRHKITKRGQNVTFRCDPISEHNRLYWYRQTLGQGPEFLTYFQNEAQLEKSRLLSDRFSAERPKGSFSTLEIQRTEQGDSAMYLCASSLDRDQLFFGSGTQLSVL.